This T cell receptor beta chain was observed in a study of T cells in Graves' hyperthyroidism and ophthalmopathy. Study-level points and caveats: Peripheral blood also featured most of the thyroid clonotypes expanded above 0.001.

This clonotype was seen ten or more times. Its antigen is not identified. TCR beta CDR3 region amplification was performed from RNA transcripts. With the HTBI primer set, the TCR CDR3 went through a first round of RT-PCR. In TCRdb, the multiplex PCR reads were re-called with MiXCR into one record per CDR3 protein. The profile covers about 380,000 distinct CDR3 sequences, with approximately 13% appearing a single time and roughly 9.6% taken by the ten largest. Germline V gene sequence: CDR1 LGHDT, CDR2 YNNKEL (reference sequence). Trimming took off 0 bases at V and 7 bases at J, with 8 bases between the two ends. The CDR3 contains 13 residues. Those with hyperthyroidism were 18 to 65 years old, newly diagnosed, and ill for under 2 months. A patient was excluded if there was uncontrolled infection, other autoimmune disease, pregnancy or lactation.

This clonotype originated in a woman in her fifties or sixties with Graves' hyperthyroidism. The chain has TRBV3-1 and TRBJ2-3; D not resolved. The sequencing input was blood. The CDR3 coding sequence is TGTGCCAGCAGCCAAGATGGGCCATATACGCAGTATTTT. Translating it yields CASSQDGPYTQYF.